This T cell receptor beta chain comes out of a study of T cell repertoires in cytomegalovirus infection. TCRdb re-derived calls from the reads in MiXCR, one entry per CDR3 protein. The table lists under 200,000 distinct CDR3 sequences, about 20% of them singletons. This clonotype was seen only a few times. Its matching antigen is unknown. CDR3 length equals 15 residues. Germline V lookup: CDR1 SGHAT, CDR2 FQNNGV. Deletions cut 4 bases from V and 10 bases from J, with 20 bases between. The gene calls are TRBV11-2 and TRBJ2-1; no firm D call. The receptor comes from a human donor in good health (CMV status not recorded). Some clones in this sample may be carry-over from other donors' samples. Here the sequenced sample was CD8+ T cells from cultured PBMCs, taken from culture after CMV antigen stimulation. The CDR3 here is CASSSPRIDRREQFF. As DNA, the CDR3 is TGTGCCAGCAGCTCCCCTAGGATAGATCGAAGGGAGCAGTTCTTC.